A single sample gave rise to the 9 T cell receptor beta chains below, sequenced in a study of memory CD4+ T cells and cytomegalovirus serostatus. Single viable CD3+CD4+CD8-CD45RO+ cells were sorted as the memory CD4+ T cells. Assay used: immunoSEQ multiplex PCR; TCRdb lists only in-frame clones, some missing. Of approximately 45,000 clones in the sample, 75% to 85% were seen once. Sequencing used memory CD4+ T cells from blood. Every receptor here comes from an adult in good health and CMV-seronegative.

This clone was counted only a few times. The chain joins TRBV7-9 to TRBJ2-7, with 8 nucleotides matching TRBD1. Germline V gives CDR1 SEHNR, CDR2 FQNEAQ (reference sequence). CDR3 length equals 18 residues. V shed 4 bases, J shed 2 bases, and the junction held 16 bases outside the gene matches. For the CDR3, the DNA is TGTGCCAGCAGCTCCGGACAGGGTAGTGGCGGAGTTCCCTACGAGCAGTACTTC. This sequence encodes CASSSGQGSGGVPYEQYF.

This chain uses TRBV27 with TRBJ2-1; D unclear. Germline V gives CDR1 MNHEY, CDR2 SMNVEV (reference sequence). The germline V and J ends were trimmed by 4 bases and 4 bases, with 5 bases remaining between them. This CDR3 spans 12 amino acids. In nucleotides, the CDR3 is TGTGCCAGCAGTTCCAGGTACAATGAGCAGTTCTTC. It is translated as CASSSRYNEQFF.

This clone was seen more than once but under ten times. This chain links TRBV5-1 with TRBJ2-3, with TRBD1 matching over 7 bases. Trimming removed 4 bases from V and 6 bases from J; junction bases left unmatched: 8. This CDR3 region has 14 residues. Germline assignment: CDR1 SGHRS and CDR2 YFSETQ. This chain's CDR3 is CASSVGTADDTQYF. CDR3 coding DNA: TGCGCCAGCAGCGTCGGGACAGCGGATGATACGCAGTATTTT. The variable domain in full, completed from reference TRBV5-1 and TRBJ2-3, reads KAGVTQTPRYLIKTRGQQVTLSCSPISGHRSVSWYQQTPGQGLQFLFEYFSETQRNKGNFPGRFSGRQFSNSRSEMNVSTLELGDSALYLCASSVGTADDTQYFGPGTRLTVL.

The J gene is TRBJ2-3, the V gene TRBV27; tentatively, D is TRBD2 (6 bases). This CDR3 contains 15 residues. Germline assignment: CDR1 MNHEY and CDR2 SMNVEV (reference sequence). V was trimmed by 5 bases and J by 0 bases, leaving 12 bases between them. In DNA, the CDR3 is TGTGCCAGCAGTGGCCGGAGGGACAGCACAGATACGCAGTATTTT. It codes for CASSGRRDSTDTQYF.

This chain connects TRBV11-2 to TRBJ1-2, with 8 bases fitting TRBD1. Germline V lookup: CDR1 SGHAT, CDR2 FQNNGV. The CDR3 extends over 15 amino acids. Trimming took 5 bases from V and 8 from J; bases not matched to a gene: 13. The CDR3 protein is CASSTIRGQAEGYTF. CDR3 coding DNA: TGTGCCAGCAGCACCATCCGGGGACAGGCGGAGGGCTACACCTTC.

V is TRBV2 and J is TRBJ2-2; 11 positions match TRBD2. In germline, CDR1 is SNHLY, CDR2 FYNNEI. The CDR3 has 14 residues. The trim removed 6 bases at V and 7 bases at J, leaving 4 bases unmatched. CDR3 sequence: CASSGTSGDGELFF. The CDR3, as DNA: TGTGCCAGCAGCGGGACTAGCGGAGACGGGGAGCTGTTTTTT.

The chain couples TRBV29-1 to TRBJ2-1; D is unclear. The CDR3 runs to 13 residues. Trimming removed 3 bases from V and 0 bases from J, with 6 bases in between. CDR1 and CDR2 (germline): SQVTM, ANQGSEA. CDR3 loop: CSVDGFSYNEQFF. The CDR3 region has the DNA TGCAGCGTTGATGGGTTCTCCTACAATGAGCAGTTCTTC.

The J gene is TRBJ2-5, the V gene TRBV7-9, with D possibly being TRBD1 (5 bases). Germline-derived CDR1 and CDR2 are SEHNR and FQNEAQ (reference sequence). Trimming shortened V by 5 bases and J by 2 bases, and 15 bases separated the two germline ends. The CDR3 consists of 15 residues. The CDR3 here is CASSPSGAVQETQYF. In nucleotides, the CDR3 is TGTGCCAGCAGCCCTAGTGGGGCAGTTCAAGAGACCCAGTACTTC.

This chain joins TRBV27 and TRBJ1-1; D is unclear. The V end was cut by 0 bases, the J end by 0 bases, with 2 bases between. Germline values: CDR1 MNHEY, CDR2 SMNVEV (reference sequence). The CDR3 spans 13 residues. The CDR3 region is CASSLSVNTEAFF. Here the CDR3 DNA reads TGTGCCAGCAGTTTATCGGTGAACACTGAAGCTTTCTTT.